This TCR beta chain was recorded in a study of blood T cell repertoires in COVID-19. Here immunoSEQ multiplex PCR was the method, and the copy in TCRdb shows in-frame clones only, minus some. The table lists fewer than 250,000 clones, 90% of them singletons. V lost 5 bases to trimming and J lost 4 bases; unmatched junction nucleotides: 7. The CDR3 covers 15 residues. CDR1 and CDR2 from the germline V gene are KGHSH and LQKENI. Source material: PBMCs or T cells enriched from blood (not recorded which). This clonotype was obtained from a man aged 25-40 years who had been exposed to COVID-19. This sequence joins TRBV18 and TRBJ2-1; 8 nucleotides agree with TRBD2. The CDR3 sequence is CASSGTSWGYNEQFF. The CDR3 DNA is TGTGCCAGCTCAGGGACTAGTTGGGGTTACAATGAGCAGTTCTTC.